This TCR beta chain derives from a study of neurological immune-mediated disorders. About the study: Relapsing-remitting patients made up about 90% of the 34 multiple sclerosis patients, and secondary progressive patients made up 3.

TCRdb independently ran MiXCR on the 5' RACE reads; one entry per CDR3 protein. The table records about 74,000 distinct CDR3 sequences, 5.2% of them present only once. Ten or more counts support this clonotype. The antigen is unknown. Study-wide results and limits: HTLV-1-associated myelopathy led in TCR clonal expansion, while multiple sclerosis ranked lowest, below healthy controls.

The TCR comes from a man younger than 30 with multiple sclerosis. The sample consisted of PBMCs.

This chain's CDR3 is CASALVRNTGELFF. CDR3 DNA: TGTGCCAGCGCACTAGTACGGAACACCGGGGAGCTGTTTTTT. J is TRBJ2-2 and V is TRBV6-5, with a tentative D call TRBD2 (5 bases). V lost 8 bases to trimming and J lost 1 base, with 11 bases between them. CDR3 length equals 14 residues. Germline V gene data show CDR1 as MNHEY and CDR2 as SVGAGI.